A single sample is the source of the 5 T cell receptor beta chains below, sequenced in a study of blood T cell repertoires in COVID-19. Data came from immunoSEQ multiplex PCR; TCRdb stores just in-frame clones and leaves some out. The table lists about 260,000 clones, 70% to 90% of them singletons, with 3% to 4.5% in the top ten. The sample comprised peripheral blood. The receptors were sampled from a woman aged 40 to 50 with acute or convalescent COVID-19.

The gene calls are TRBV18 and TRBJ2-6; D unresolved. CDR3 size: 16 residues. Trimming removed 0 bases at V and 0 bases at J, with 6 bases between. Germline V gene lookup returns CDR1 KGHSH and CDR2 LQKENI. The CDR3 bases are TGTGCCAGCTCACCACCTACAAGCTCTGGGGCCAACGTCCTGACTTTC. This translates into CASSPPTSSGANVLTF.

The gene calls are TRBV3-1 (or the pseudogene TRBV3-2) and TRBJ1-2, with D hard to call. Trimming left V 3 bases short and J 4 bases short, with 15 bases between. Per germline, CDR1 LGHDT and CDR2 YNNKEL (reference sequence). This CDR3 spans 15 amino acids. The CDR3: CASSHPQGGVYGYTF. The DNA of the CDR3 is TGTGCCAGCAGCCACCCTCAAGGAGGCGTCTATGGCTACACCTTC.

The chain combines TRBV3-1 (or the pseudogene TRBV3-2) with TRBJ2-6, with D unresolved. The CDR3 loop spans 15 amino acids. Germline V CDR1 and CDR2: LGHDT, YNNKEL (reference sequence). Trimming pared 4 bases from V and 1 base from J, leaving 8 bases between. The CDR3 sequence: CASSPHESGANVLTF. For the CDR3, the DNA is TGTGCCAGCAGCCCGCACGAGTCTGGGGCCAACGTCCTGACTTTC.

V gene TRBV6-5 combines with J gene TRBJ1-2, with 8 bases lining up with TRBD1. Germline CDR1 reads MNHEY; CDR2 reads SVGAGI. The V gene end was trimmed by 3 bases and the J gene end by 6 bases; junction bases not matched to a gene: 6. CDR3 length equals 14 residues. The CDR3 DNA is TGTGCCAGCAGTTATAGGGACAGGTCCGATGGCTACACCTTC. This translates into CASSYRDRSDGYTF.

CDR3 region: CASSFTGSYGYTF. CDR3 bases: TGTGCCAGCAGCTTTACAGGTAGCTATGGCTACACCTTC. The chain combines TRBV11-2 with TRBJ1-2; D perhaps matches TRBD1 (5 bases). Germline V gene lookup returns CDR1 SGHAT and CDR2 FQNNGV. Deletions cut 3 bases from V and 4 bases from J, with 9 bases between. The CDR3 has 13 residues.